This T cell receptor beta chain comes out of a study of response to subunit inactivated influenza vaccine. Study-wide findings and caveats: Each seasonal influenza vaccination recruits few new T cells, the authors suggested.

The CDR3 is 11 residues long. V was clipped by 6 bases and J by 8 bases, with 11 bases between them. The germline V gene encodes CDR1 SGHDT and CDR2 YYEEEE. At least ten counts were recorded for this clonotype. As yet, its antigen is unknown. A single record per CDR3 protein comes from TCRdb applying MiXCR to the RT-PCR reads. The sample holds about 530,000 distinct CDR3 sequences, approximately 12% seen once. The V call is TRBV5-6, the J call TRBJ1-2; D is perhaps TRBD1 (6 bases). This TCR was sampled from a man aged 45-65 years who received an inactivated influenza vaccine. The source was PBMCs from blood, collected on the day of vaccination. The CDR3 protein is CASNSGVGYTF. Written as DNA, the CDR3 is TGTGCCAGCAATTCAGGGGTCGGCTACACCTTC.